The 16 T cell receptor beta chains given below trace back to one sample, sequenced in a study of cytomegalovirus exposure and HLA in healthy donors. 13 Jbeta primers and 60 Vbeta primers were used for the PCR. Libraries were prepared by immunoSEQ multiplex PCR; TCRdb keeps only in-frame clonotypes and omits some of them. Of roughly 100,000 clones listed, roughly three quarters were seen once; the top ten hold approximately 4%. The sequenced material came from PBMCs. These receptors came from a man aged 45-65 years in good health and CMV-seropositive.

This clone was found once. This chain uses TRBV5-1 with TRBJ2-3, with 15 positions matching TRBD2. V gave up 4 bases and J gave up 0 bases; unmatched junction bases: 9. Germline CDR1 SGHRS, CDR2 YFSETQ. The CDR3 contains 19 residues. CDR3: CASSGTGTSGRISTDTQYF. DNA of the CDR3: TGCGCCAGCAGCGGGACCGGGACTAGCGGGAGGATAAGCACAGATACGCAGTATTTT.

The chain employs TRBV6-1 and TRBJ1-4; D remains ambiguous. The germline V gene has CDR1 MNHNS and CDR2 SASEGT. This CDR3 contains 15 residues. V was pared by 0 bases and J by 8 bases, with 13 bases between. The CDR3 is CASSEAGGQVEKLFF. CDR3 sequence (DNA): TGTGCCAGCAGTGAAGCGGGAGGGCAGGTGGAAAAACTGTTTTTT.

The CDR3 region has the DNA TGTGCCATCAGTGAGTCGAACGGTCCCGAGCAGTACTTC. It is translated as CAISESNGPEQYF. This chain uses TRBV10-3 with TRBJ2-5; D uncertain. TRBJ2-7 matches the DNA end more closely, so the J call is doubtful. The CDR3 totals 13 residues. Germline V gives CDR1 ENHRY, CDR2 SYGVKD.

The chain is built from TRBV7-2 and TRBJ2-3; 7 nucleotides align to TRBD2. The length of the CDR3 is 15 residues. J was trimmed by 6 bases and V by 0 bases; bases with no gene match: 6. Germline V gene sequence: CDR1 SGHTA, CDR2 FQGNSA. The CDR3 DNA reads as TGTGCCAGCAGCTTAGCGGGAGGGAGGCGGGATACGCAGTATTTT. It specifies CASSLAGGRRDTQYF. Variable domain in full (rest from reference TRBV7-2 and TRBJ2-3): GAGVSQSPSNKVTEKGKDVELRCDPISGHTALYWYRQSLGQGLEFLIYFQGNSAPDKSGLPSDRFSAERTGGSVSTLTIQRTQQEDSAVYLCASSLAGGRRDTQYFGPGTRLTVL.

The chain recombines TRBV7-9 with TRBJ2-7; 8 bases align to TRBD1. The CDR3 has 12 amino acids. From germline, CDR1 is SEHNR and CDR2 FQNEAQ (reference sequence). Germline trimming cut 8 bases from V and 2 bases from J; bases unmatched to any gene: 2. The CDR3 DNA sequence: TGTGCCAGCGAGGGACAGGCCTACGAGCAGTACTTC. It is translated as CASEGQAYEQYF.

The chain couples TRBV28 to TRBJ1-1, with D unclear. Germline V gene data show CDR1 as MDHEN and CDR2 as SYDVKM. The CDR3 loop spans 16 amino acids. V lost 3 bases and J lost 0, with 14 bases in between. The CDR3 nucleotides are TGTGCCAGCAGTTTCCTGGTCGGTTTAATGAACACTGAAGCTTTCTTT. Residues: CASSFLVGLMNTEAFF.

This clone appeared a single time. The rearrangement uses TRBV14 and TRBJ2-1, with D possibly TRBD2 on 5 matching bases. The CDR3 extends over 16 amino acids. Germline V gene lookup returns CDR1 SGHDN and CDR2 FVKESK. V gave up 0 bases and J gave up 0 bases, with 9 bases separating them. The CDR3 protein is CASSQDIGSSYNEQFF. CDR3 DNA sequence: TGTGCCAGCAGCCAAGACATTGGGAGCTCCTACAATGAGCAGTTCTTC.

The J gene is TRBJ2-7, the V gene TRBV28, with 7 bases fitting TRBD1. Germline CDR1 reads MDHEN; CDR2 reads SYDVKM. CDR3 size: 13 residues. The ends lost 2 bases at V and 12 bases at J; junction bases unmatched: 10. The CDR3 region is CASSLPQPGTAYF. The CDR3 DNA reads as TGTGCCAGCAGTTTACCCCAACCCGGGACAGCGTACTTC. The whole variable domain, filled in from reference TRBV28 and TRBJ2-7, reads DVKVTQSSRYLVKRTGEKVFLECVQDMDHENMFWYRQDPGLGLRLIYFSYDVKMKEKGDIPEGYSVSREKKERFSLILESASTNQTSMYLCASSLPQPGTAYFGPGTRLTVT.

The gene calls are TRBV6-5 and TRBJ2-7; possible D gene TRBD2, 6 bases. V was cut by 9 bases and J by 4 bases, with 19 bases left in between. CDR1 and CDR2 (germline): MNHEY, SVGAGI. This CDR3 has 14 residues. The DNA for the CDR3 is TGTGCCAGTCGGACGCGGGATGGGGCGTACGAGCAGTACTTC. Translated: CASRTRDGAYEQYF.

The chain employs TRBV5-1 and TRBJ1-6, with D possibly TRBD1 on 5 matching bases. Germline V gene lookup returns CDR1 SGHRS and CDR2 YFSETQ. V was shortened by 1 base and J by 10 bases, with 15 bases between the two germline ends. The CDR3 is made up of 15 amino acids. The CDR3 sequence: CASSLWAGSNSPLHF. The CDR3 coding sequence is TGCGCCAGCAGCTTGTGGGCAGGGTCGAACTCACCCCTCCACTTT.

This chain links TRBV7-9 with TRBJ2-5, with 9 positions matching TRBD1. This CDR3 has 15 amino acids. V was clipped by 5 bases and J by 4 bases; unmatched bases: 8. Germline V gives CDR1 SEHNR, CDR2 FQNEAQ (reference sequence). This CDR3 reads CASSAEGQGGETQYF. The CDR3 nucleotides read TGTGCCAGCAGCGCAGAGGGACAGGGTGGAGAGACCCAGTACTTC.

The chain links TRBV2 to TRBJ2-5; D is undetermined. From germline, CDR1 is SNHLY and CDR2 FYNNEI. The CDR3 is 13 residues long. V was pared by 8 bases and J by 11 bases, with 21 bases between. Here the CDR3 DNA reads TGTGCCAGCTCTGATCCGGAGATTCACGGGCAGTACTTC. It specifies CASSDPEIHGQYF.

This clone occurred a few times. CDR3 residues: CASSRNGGGHQETQYF. CDR3 nucleotides: TGTGCCAGCAGCCGAAATGGAGGGGGCCACCAAGAGACCCAGTACTTC. The V call is TRBV5-4, the J call TRBJ2-5; D may be TRBD1 (7 bases). Germline CDR1 reads SGHNT; CDR2 reads YYREEE (reference sequence). V lost 4 bases and J 0 bases, leaving 16 bases between the germline ends. The CDR3 contains 16 residues.

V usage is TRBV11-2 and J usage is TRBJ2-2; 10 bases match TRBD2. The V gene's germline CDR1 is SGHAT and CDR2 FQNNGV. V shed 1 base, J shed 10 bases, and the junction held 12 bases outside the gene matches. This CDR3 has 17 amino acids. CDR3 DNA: TGTGCCAGCAGCTTAGGGTGGGCTAGCGGGAGTAGTTTGGAGCTGTTTTTT. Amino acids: CASSLGWASGSSLELFF.

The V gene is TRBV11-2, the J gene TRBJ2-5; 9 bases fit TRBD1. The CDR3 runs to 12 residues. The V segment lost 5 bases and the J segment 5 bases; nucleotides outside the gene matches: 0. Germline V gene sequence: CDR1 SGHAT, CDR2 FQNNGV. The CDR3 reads CASSGQGETQYF. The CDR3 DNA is TGTGCCAGCAGCGGACAGGGGGAGACCCAGTACTTC.

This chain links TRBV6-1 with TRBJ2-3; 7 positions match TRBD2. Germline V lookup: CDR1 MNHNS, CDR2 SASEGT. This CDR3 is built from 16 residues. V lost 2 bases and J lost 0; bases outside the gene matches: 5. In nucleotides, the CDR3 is TGTGCCAGCAGTGAACGGGGTAGCGGGAGCACAGATACGCAGTATTTT. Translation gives CASSERGSGSTDTQYF.